The clone carrying this T cell receptor beta chain was counted at least ten times. The antigen is unknown. This entry comes from a study of metastatic and nonmetastatic thyroid tumors. About the study: Comparative analysis of repertoires was undertaken across blood and tumor or nodule tissue obtained from malignant and benign thyroid patients. The study's findings and limits: As reported, TCR beta diversity in blood and tumor was significantly higher in malignant thyroid tumors than in benign nodules.

Nobody among the patients had been given any treatment before thyroid surgery. CDR1 and CDR2 from the germline V gene are MGHRA and YSYEKL. This CDR3 contains 20 residues. Germline trimming cut 0 bases from V and 0 bases from J; bases unmatched to any gene: 12. Original methodology: CDR3 was compared across clinicopathological groups, and the resulting differences were used to build a distant-metastasis classifier for papillary thyroid cancer. TCRdb re-called clones from the PCR reads using MiXCR. None of the V and J calls come from the authors' own analysis; TCRdb made them. In the table there are approximately 90,000 clones, roughly 13% of which are singletons.

The chain has TRBV4-1 and TRBJ2-3; 10 bases match TRBD2. The sequence was collected from a female donor with papillary thyroid cancer or a benign thyroid nodule (not recorded which). Some clones in this sample may be carry-over from other donors' samples. Material: blood. CDR3 protein: CASSQEGITSGIGSTDTQYF. DNA of the CDR3: TGCGCCAGCAGCCAAGAGGGTATAACTAGCGGGATCGGTAGCACAGATACGCAGTATTTT.